The 20 T cell receptor beta chains reported below all come from one sample, sequenced in a study of T-cell reconstitution after alpha-beta-depleted transplantation in children. Unique molecular identifiers featured in how the TCRbeta library was prepared. One entry per CDR3 protein, called by TCRdb with MiXCR from the PCR reads. The data contain around 130,000 distinct CDR3 sequences, about 9.6% of them singletons. The starting material was PBMCs, mostly from graft donor cells, obtained 180 days after TCRalphabeta/CD19-depleted stem cell transplant. These receptors all stem from a girl under three years old who had a stem cell transplant for combined immunodeficiency, so the T cells may come from the graft donor.

The chain joins TRBV5-1 to TRBJ2-5; D may be TRBD2 (6 bases). CDR3 length: 13 amino acids. The germline CDR1 and CDR2 sequences are SGHRS and YFSETQ. Deletions cut 6 bases from V and 1 base from J, with 10 bases between. The CDR3 DNA is TGCGCCAGCAAGGAGGGCCCCCAAGAGACCCAGTACTTC. It is translated as CASKEGPQETQYF.

This sequence joins TRBV20-1 and TRBJ1-1; 8 nucleotides agree with TRBD1. Germline V gives CDR1 DFQATT, CDR2 SNEGSKA (reference sequence). CDR3 length: 13 amino acids. Germline trimming cut 1 base from V and 4 bases from J; bases unmatched to any gene: 2. This chain's CDR3 is CSARGDRGTEAFF. The DNA of the CDR3 is TGCAGTGCTAGAGGTGACAGGGGCACTGAAGCTTTCTTT.

The chain couples TRBV12-3 or TRBV12-4 to TRBJ1-2; TRBD1 might be the D (5 bases). Deletions cut 0 bases from V and 2 bases from J, with 10 bases between. The CDR3 contains 15 residues. CDR3 sequence (DNA): TGTGCCAGCAGTTTAGCTCGGACAACGAACTATGGCTACACCTTC. Its translation is CASSLARTTNYGYTF.

The chain is built from TRBV12-3 or TRBV12-4 and TRBJ2-7; TRBD2 matches 9 bases. The ends lost 5 bases at V and 7 bases at J; junction bases unmatched: 9. This CDR3 contains 14 residues. CDR3 protein: CASSRRGGYEEQYF. Here the CDR3 DNA reads TGTGCCAGCAGTAGGCGGGGGGGGTACGAGGAGCAGTACTTC.

This clonotype showed up just a few times. This rearrangement joins TRBV29-1 to TRBJ1-1; 9 positions agree with TRBD1. CDR3 size: 15 residues. Germline loops: CDR1 SQVTM, CDR2 ANQGSEA. V lost 6 bases, J lost 10 bases, and 18 bases stayed unmatched. The CDR3 nucleotides are TGCAGCGTGGCTCCCCTCTTAGACAGGGGGTACGGAGCTTTCTTT. Encoded protein: CSVAPLLDRGYGAFF.

The chain employs TRBV5-1 and TRBJ2-3, with a possible D match to TRBD1 (6 bases). V lost 6 bases and J 0 bases, leaving 8 bases between the germline ends. The CDR3 runs to 13 residues. Germline CDR1 is SGHRS and CDR2 is YFSETQ. The CDR3 DNA is TGCGCCAGCATGGGGACAAGCACAGATACGCAGTATTTT. Translating gives CASMGTSTDTQYF.

This clonotype has at least ten counts. This chain links TRBV10-3 with TRBJ2-7, with D maybe TRBD1 (5 bases). Germline V CDR1 and CDR2: ENHRY, SYGVKD. The CDR3 spans 15 residues. V was cut by 6 bases and J by 2 bases, with 17 bases left in between. The CDR3 sequence: CAISQGHRPTYEQYF. CDR3 DNA sequence: TGTGCCATCAGCCAAGGGCACAGGCCCACCTACGAGCAGTACTTC.

In its sample, this clonotype was seen a few times. The genes are TRBV12-3 or TRBV12-4 and TRBJ2-3; D might be TRBD2 (5 bases). The CDR3 contains 13 residues. Trimming removed 10 bases at V and 0 bases at J, with 11 bases between. CDR3 sequence (DNA): TGTGCCACCTCGACTACCAGCACAGATACGCAGTATTTT. As protein: CATSTTSTDTQYF.

The V and J genes are TRBV20-1 and TRBJ2-7; D uncertain. The ends were cut back, 1 base at V and 3 bases at J, with 16 bases in the middle. From germline, CDR1 is DFQATT and CDR2 SNEGSKA (reference sequence). The CDR3 consists of 15 residues. The CDR3 loop is CSARGARPIGYEQYF. CDR3 nucleotides: TGCAGTGCTAGAGGGGCGAGGCCCATTGGCTACGAGCAGTACTTC.

V usage is TRBV20-1 and J usage is TRBJ1-1, with 7 positions matching TRBD1. The germline V gene encodes CDR1 DFQATT and CDR2 SNEGSKA (reference sequence). The length of the CDR3 is 13 residues. Trimming at V came to 7 bases and at J to 0 bases, leaving 5 bases not matched to a gene. CDR3 residues: CSEVGQLNTEAFF. DNA for the CDR3: TGCAGTGAGGTGGGACAGCTGAACACTGAAGCTTTCTTT.

This clonotype was seen just once. The V and J genes are TRBV7-6 and TRBJ2-1; TRBD2 matches at 14 bases. With 4 bases clipped from V and 2 bases from J, the junction kept 4 bases outside the gene matches. CDR3 size: 17 residues. Germline lookup yields CDR1 SGHVS and CDR2 FNYEAQ. CDR3 region: CASSSGLAGAPYNEQFF. As DNA, the CDR3 is TGTGCCAGCAGCTCGGGACTAGCGGGAGCACCCTACAATGAGCAGTTCTTC.

Ten or more counts support this clonotype. The V gene is TRBV12-3 or TRBV12-4, the J gene TRBJ1-5; D unclear. V was clipped by 1 base and J by 4 bases, with 5 bases between them. There are 13 residues in the CDR3. As DNA, the CDR3 is TGTGCCAGCAGTTTAGGGGTAAATCAGCCCCAGCATTTT. It codes for CASSLGVNQPQHF.

This clonotype appeared many times. The chain uses TRBV12-3 or TRBV12-4 and TRBJ2-5; D possibly uses TRBD1 or TRBD2 (5 bases each). The CDR3 is made up of 17 amino acids. V was pared by 5 bases and J by 0 bases, with 19 bases between. CDR3 nucleotide sequence: TGTGCCAGCAGTCCCTCCCCCCCGGGACGGTACCAAGAGACCCAGTACTTC. Amino acid sequence: CASSPSPPGRYQETQYF.

The CDR3 region is CSVEEPRGEQYF. The CDR3 region has the DNA TGCAGCGTTGAAGAACCCAGGGGCGAGCAGTACTTC. This chain connects TRBV29-1 to TRBJ2-7; a weak D match, TRBD1 (6 bases). V was pared by 0 bases and J by 6 bases, with 9 bases between. CDR1 is SQVTM and CDR2 is ANQGSEA in the germline V gene. The CDR3 has 12 amino acids.

Ten or more counts support this clonotype. The V gene is TRBV27, the J gene TRBJ2-1; the match to TRBD2 covers 11 bases. The germline CDR1 and CDR2 sequences are MNHEY and SMNVEV (reference sequence). This CDR3 has 14 amino acids. Trimming took 6 bases from V and 6 from J; bases not matched to a gene: 4. The CDR3 coding sequence is TGTGCCAGCAGCGGGCTAGCGGGAGGCAATGAGCAGTTCTTC. This sequence encodes CASSGLAGGNEQFF.

This sequence joins TRBV10-3 and TRBJ2-6, with a tentative D call TRBD1 (5 bases). This CDR3 region has 18 residues. Germline values: CDR1 ENHRY, CDR2 SYGVKD. V gave up 3 bases and J gave up 0 bases, with 15 bases separating them. The CDR3 is CAISETGQILSGANVLTF. CDR3 nucleotides: TGTGCCATCAGTGAAACCGGACAAATCCTCTCTGGGGCCAACGTCCTGACTTTC.

Written as DNA, the CDR3 is TGCGCCAGCAGCTTGTCCCAGGGATTTCTGAACACTGAAGCTTTCTTT. This translates into CASSLSQGFLNTEAFF. This chain uses TRBV5-1 with TRBJ1-1; tentative D call: TRBD1 (5 bases). Germline V lookup: CDR1 SGHRS, CDR2 YFSETQ. The V gene lost 1 base and the J gene lost 0 bases, with 13 bases spanning the gap. The CDR3 is made up of 16 amino acids.

For this clonotype: One end of the junction fails to match germline, which may point to a read error. This sequence joins TRBV20-1 and TRBJ2-2; 9 bases agree with TRBD1. The germline CDR1 and CDR2 sequences are DFQATT and SNEGSKA (reference sequence). The CDR3 consists of 16 residues. Here the CDR3 DNA reads TGCTGTGCTAGAGATCCGGGACAGGGAAAGTCGCGGGAGCTGTTTTTT. Translated: CCARDPGQGKSRELFF.

The chain recombines TRBV7-3 with TRBJ1-1, with D perhaps TRBD1 (5 bases). Per the germline V gene, CDR1 is SGHTA and CDR2 is FQGTGA. This CDR3 spans 16 amino acids. V shed 5 bases and J shed 0 bases, with 16 bases lying between them. For the CDR3, the DNA is TGTGCCAGCAGCCCCACGACAGCCCGTATGAACACTGAAGCTTTCTTT. As protein: CASSPTTARMNTEAFF.

The chain joins TRBV4-3 to TRBJ2-5; TRBD1 aligns across 10 bases. This CDR3 spans 15 amino acids. Trimming cost V 3 bases and J 1 base; bases outside gene matches: 2. CDR1 LGHNA and CDR2 YSLEER come from the germline V gene. The CDR3 bases are TGCGCCAGCAGCCAGACAGGGGGCTTCCAAGAGACCCAGTACTTC. It codes for CASSQTGGFQETQYF.